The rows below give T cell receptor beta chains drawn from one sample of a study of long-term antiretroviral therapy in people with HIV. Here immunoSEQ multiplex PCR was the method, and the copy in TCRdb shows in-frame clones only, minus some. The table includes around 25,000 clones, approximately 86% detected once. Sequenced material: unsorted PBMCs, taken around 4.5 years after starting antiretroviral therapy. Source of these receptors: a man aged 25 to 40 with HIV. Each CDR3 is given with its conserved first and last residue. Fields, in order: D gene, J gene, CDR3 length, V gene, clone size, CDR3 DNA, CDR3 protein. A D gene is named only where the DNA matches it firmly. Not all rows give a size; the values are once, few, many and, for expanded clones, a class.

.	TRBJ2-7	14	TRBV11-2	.	TGTGCCAGCAGCTTTTCGGCGGGGTCGGACGAGCAGTACTTC	CASSFSAGSDEQYF
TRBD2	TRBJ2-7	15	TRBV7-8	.	TGTGCCAGCCGCCCCGGGGTAGCGGGTCGCTACGAGCAGTACTTC	CASRPGVAGRYEQYF
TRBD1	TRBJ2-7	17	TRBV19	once	TGTGCCAGTAGTACACCCCGTCCAGGGACAGGGTTTGGCGAGCAGTACTTC	CASSTPRPGTGFGEQYF
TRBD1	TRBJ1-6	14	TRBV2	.	TGTGCCAGCACCCAGACAGGGGCCGGTTCACCCCTCCACTTT	CASTQTGAGSPLHF
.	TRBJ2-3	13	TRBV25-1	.	TGTGCCAGCAGTGGTGGAAGCACAGATACGCAGTATTTT	CASSGGSTDTQYF
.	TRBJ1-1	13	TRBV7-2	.	TGTGCCAGCAGCTCCGACTTGGAGGCTGAAGCTTTCTTT	CASSSDLEAEAFF
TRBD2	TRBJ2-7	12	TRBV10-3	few	TGTGCCATCAGCGCGGGAGTCTACGAGCAGTACTTC	CAISAGVYEQYF
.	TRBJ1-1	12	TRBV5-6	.	TGTGCCAGCAGCTTGGGAGTCACTGAAGCTTTCTTT	CASSLGVTEAFF
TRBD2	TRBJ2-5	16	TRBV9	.	TGTGCCAGCAGCGTAGACACTGCTAGCGGGAGGGAGACCCAGTACTTC	CASSVDTASGRETQYF
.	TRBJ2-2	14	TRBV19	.	TGTGCCAGCCGGGACAACCAGAACACCGGGGAGCTGTTTTTT	CASRDNQNTGELFF
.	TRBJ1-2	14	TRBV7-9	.	TGTGCCAGCAGCTCTCCCCCAAGGACGGATGGCTACACCTTC	CASSSPPRTDGYTF
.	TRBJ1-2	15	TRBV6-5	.	TGTGCCAGCAGCCAACCCCGTGGGGGGAACTATGGCTACACCTTC	CASSQPRGGNYGYTF
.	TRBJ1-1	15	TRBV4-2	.	TGTGCCAGCAGCCAAGAGGAAGGGATGAACACTGAAGCTTTCTTT	CASSQEEGMNTEAFF
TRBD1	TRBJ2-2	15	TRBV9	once	TGTGCCAGCAGCTTCGCCGGGACAGACACCGGGGAGCTGTTTTTT	CASSFAGTDTGELFF
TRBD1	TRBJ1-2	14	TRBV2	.	TGTGCCAGCAGTGAAGTCGGGACAGGGTCTGGCTACACCTTC	CASSEVGTGSGYTF
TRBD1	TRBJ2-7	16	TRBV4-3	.	TGCGCCAGCAGCCAAGAAGGCAGGGGGCTCAGCTACGAGCAGTACTTC	CASSQEGRGLSYEQYF